This T cell receptor (beta chain) was sequenced during a study of patients and donors after allogeneic stem cell transplantation. From the RT-PCR reads, TCRdb called clonotypes with MiXCR, one entry per CDR3 protein. The table records about 960,000 distinct CDR3 sequences, approximately 18% of them present only once. The germline V gene has CDR1 MNHEY and CDR2 SMNVEV (reference sequence). This CDR3 contains 12 residues. V lost 5 bases and J 6 bases, leaving 5 bases between the germline ends. This clonotype was seen only a few times. V is TRBV27 and J is TRBJ1-6, with D unresolved. The specimen was blood, either unsorted or a sorted T cell fraction (not recorded which). This sequence originates from a human donor who was either an allogeneic HSCT recipient or a stem cell or donor lymphocyte infusion donor (not recorded which). It is not recorded whose cells these are; they may come from a transplant donor. The CDR3 here is CASSPINSPLHF. DNA for the CDR3: TGTGCCAGCAGTCCCATTAATTCACCCCTCCACTTT.